The 27 T cell receptor beta chains in this list originate from one sample, sequenced in a study of early T cells in non-severe SARS-CoV-2 infection. TCRdb fed the 5' RACE reads into MiXCR, producing one record per CDR3 protein. Found here are about 63,000 distinct CDR3 sequences, approximately 13% of them singletons; the top ten hold around 5%. The source material was whole blood. These receptors came from an adult who was a healthcare worker with PCR-confirmed SARS-CoV-2 infection or an uninfected control (not recorded which).

Many counts were recorded for this clonotype. The chain combines TRBV20-1 with TRBJ2-3; 10 positions match TRBD2. The V gene's germline CDR1 is DFQATT and CDR2 SNEGSKA (reference sequence). V was clipped by 3 bases and J by 0 bases; unmatched bases: 6. The CDR3 runs 16 residues. The CDR3 DNA is TGCAGTGCTAGGGGCTCGACTAGCGGGAGCACAGATACGCAGTATTTT. It encodes CSARGSTSGSTDTQYF.

The sample holds many counts of this clonotype. J is TRBJ1-1 and V is TRBV6-5; TRBD1 aligns across 9 bases. After removal of 11 bases from V and 6 bases from J, the junction contained 7 bases not matched to a gene. CDR3 size: 12 residues. Looked up from germline, CDR1 is MNHEY and CDR2 is SVGAGI. CDR3 loop: CAVGQGYAEAFF. CDR3 DNA: TGTGCCGTCGGACAGGGGTACGCTGAAGCTTTCTTT.

Many counts were recorded for this clonotype. This chain connects TRBV19 to TRBJ1-5; tentatively, D is TRBD1 (5 bases). The V gene lost 6 bases and the J gene lost 1 base, with 16 bases spanning the gap. CDR1 LNHDA and CDR2 SQIVND come from the germline V gene (reference sequence). This CDR3 is built from 16 residues. In nucleotides, the CDR3 is TGTGCCAGTAGCCCTGGGGGAACCCACAGCAATCAGCCCCAGCATTTT. Translated, it gives CASSPGGTHSNQPQHF.

J is TRBJ2-7 and V is TRBV5-1; no clear D. The length of the CDR3 is 13 residues. V was cut by 4 bases and J by 4 bases, with 12 bases left in between. Germline V gene lookup returns CDR1 SGHRS and CDR2 YFSETQ. The CDR3 here is CASSLITGYEQYF. CDR3 DNA sequence: TGCGCCAGCAGCCTCATAACGGGTTACGAGCAGTACTTC. Together with reference TRBV5-1 and TRBJ2-7, the CDR3 gives the full variable domain: KAGVTQTPRYLIKTRGQQVTLSCSPISGHRSVSWYQQTPGQGLQFLFEYFSETQRNKGNFPGRFSGRQFSNSRSEMNVSTLELGDSALYLCASSLITGYEQYFGPGTRLTVT.

In this sample, this clonotype turned up many times. The chain employs TRBV7-9 and TRBJ2-5; D is undetermined. The CDR3 contains 16 residues. Trimming stripped 0 bases from V and 1 base from J, with 12 bases between. Germline CDR1 and CDR2: SEHNR and FQNEAQ (reference sequence). The CDR3 spells CASSLAAAASQETQYF. CDR3 nucleotide sequence: TGTGCCAGCAGCTTAGCCGCGGCGGCTAGCCAAGAGACCCAGTACTTC.

The chain uses TRBV3-1 and TRBJ2-3; possible D gene TRBD2, 6 bases. V lost 4 bases and J 1 base, leaving 12 bases between the germline ends. Germline CDR1 and CDR2: LGHDT and YNNKEL (reference sequence). There are 15 residues in the CDR3. Written as DNA, the CDR3 is TGTGCCAGCAGCCCGCTAGCGTTGCGCACAGATACGCAGTATTTT. Protein product: CASSPLALRTDTQYF.

This clonotype has ten or more counts. This chain links TRBV20-1 with TRBJ1-4; the D gene is possibly TRBD1 (5 bases). CDR1 is DFQATT and CDR2 is SNEGSKA in the germline V gene (reference sequence). The length of the CDR3 is 15 residues. V lost 2 bases and J 4 bases, leaving 14 bases between the germline ends. Written as DNA, the CDR3 is TGCAGTGCTAGACAAACCGGGACGTTTAATGAAAAACTGTTTTTT. This translates into CSARQTGTFNEKLFF.

This clonotype appeared many times. This sequence joins TRBV5-1 and TRBJ2-1, with TRBD1 as a possible D gene (5 bases). Per the germline V gene, CDR1 is SGHRS and CDR2 is YFSETQ. Trimming stripped 1 base from V and 2 bases from J, with 7 bases between. The CDR3 runs 14 residues. In DNA form, the CDR3 reads TGCGCCAGCAGCTTGCTGGACACCTACAATGAGCAGTTCTTC. Translated, it gives CASSLLDTYNEQFF.

V usage is TRBV19 and J usage is TRBJ1-2, with unresolved D. Germline V gives CDR1 LNHDA, CDR2 SQIVND (reference sequence). With 1 base removed from V and 3 bases from J, the gap between germline ends came to 12 bases. The CDR3 is made up of 15 amino acids. As DNA, the CDR3 is TGTGCCAGTAGTATAGGTCGAGGCAGAGACTATGGCTACACCTTC. Translation: CASSIGRGRDYGYTF.

Ten or more counts support this clonotype. The J gene is TRBJ1-5, the V gene TRBV6-2 or TRBV6-3; D not resolved. The CDR3 has 18 amino acids. The V end was cut by 2 bases, the J end by 3 bases, with 20 bases between. Germline V gene sequence: CDR1 MNHEY, CDR2 SVGEGT. The CDR3 loop is CASSYVAGRALVNQPQHF. The DNA for the CDR3 is TGTGCCAGCAGTTACGTTGCTGGCCGGGCTTTGGTCAATCAGCCCCAGCATTTT.

There are a few counts of this clonotype. The rearrangement links TRBV5-1 to TRBJ2-7, with 8 bases fitting TRBD1. The CDR3 length is 13 residues. Losses at the gene ends were 5 bases for V and 5 bases for J; bases not matched to a gene: 6. Per germline, CDR1 SGHRS and CDR2 YFSETQ. CDR3 amino acids: CASSSTGEDEQYF. CDR3 DNA: TGCGCCAGCAGTTCGACAGGGGAGGACGAGCAGTACTTC.

The chain is built from TRBV5-1 and TRBJ1-4; no firm D call. From germline, CDR1 is SGHRS and CDR2 YFSETQ. Trimming stripped 5 bases from V and 5 bases from J, with 19 bases between. This CDR3 is built from 16 residues. The CDR3: CASSGGRREPNEKLFF. The CDR3 nucleotides are TGCGCCAGCAGTGGTGGACGCCGGGAACCGAATGAAAAACTGTTTTTT.

This clonotype was seen at least ten times. The V call is TRBV6-5, the J call TRBJ1-5; D call uncertain. This CDR3 region has 13 residues. Germline values: CDR1 MNHEY, CDR2 SVGAGI. V lost 7 bases, J lost 2 bases, and 9 bases lay in between. Written as DNA, the CDR3 is TGTGCCAGCATGGCAGGAGGCAATCAGCCCCAGCATTTT. It is translated as CASMAGGNQPQHF.

This clonotype was seen only a few times. V is TRBV12-3 or TRBV12-4 and J is TRBJ1-3; 7 bases agree with TRBD1. The CDR3 is 15 amino acids. Germline trimming cut 6 bases from V and 1 base from J; bases unmatched to any gene: 6. CDR3 protein: CASRFQTGSGNTIYF. CDR3 DNA sequence: TGTGCCAGCAGATTCCAGACAGGGTCTGGAAACACCATATATTTT.

This sequence joins TRBV7-2 and TRBJ2-4; D is uncertain. CDR1 and CDR2 (germline): SGHTA, FQGNSA. The CDR3 is made up of 11 amino acids. Trimming took off 1 base at V and 7 bases at J, with 2 bases between the two ends. In DNA form, the CDR3 reads TGTGCCAGCAGCTTAGGGAACATTCAGTACTTC. Translation: CASSLGNIQYF.

V is TRBV20-1 and J is TRBJ2-1; D is perhaps TRBD1 or TRBD2 (5 bases each). CDR1 and CDR2 from the germline V gene are DFQATT and SNEGSKA (reference sequence). The V end was cut by 5 bases, the J end by 3 bases, with 17 bases between. The CDR3 extends over 15 amino acids. CDR3 in amino acids: CSAPSGASLYNEQFF. CDR3 DNA sequence: TGCAGTGCTCCCTCCGGGGCTTCTCTCTACAATGAGCAGTTCTTC.

Comment on this clonotype: A clone one base away is much larger, so this may be a read error. The gene calls are TRBV11-2 and TRBJ1-2; no definite D call. The CDR3 has 10 amino acids. Germline values: CDR1 SGHAT, CDR2 FQNNGV. The V end was cut by 6 bases, the J end by 5 bases, with 4 bases between. In DNA, the CDR3 is TGTGCCAGCAGATCGTATGGCTACACCTTC. As protein: CASRSYGYTF.

This clonotype appeared many times. The chain uses TRBV14 and TRBJ1-2; D call uncertain. V dropped 1 base and J dropped 7 bases, with 13 bases sitting between them. The CDR3 spans 14 residues. Germline CDR1 SGHDN, CDR2 FVKESK. CDR3 loop: CASSQVTGPSGYTF. The CDR3 DNA reads as TGTGCCAGCAGCCAAGTTACCGGACCCTCTGGCTACACCTTC.

This clonotype came up many times. V gene TRBV5-4 combines with J gene TRBJ2-1, with 8 bases lining up with TRBD2. This CDR3 spans 17 amino acids. Losses at the gene ends were 0 bases for V and 8 bases for J; bases not matched to a gene: 13. From germline, CDR1 is SGHNT and CDR2 YYREEE (reference sequence). The CDR3 protein is CASSLAGEAGAGHEQFF. In DNA, the CDR3 is TGTGCCAGCAGCTTGGCCGGGGAAGCGGGGGCCGGTCATGAGCAGTTCTTC. The variable domain in full, completed from reference TRBV5-4 and TRBJ2-1, reads ETGVTQSPTHLIKTRGQQVTLRCSSQSGHNTVSWYQQALGQGPQFIFQYYREEENGRGNFPPRFSGLQFPNYSSELNVNALELDDSALYLCASSLAGEAGAGHEQFFGPGTRLTVL.

Ten or more counts support this clonotype. The genes are TRBV2 and TRBJ1-1, with D possibly being TRBD1 (5 bases). The CDR3 loop spans 13 amino acids. V was trimmed by 8 bases and J by 5 bases, leaving 15 bases between them. In germline, CDR1 is SNHLY, CDR2 FYNNEI. The CDR3 region is CASVIDSRTEAFF. The CDR3 DNA is TGTGCCAGCGTTATCGACAGTCGTACTGAAGCTTTCTTT.

In this sample, this clonotype turned up a few times. The V and J genes are TRBV6-5 and TRBJ1-5, with D unclear. CDR3 length: 13 residues. Trimming stripped 5 bases from V and 5 bases from J, with 10 bases between. Germline V gene sequence: CDR1 MNHEY, CDR2 SVGAGI. CDR3 DNA sequence: TGTGCCAGCAGTACGACGGGCGATCAGCCCCAGCATTTT. It translates to CASSTTGDQPQHF.

This clonotype was seen more than once but under ten times. The chain is built from TRBV29-1 and TRBJ1-1; D is unresolved. The V end was cut by 7 bases, the J end by 1 base, with 13 bases between. Germline V CDR1 and CDR2: SQVTM, ANQGSEA. The CDR3 is made up of 13 amino acids. The CDR3: CSARTGENTEAFF. The DNA of the CDR3 is TGCAGCGCCAGGACGGGAGAGAACACTGAAGCTTTCTTT.

This clonotype was observed a few times. V usage is TRBV4-2 and J usage is TRBJ1-2, with D unresolved. The length of the CDR3 is 15 residues. Deletions cut 2 bases from V and 4 bases from J, with 14 bases between. Germline V gives CDR1 LGHNA, CDR2 YNFKEQ. CDR3 sequence reads: CASSQPMGRTYGYTF. The DNA of the CDR3 is TGTGCCAGCAGCCAACCGATGGGCCGGACCTATGGCTACACCTTC.

This clonotype was observed many times. The V and J genes are TRBV7-6 and TRBJ1-3, with D maybe TRBD1 (6 bases). V lost 1 base and J 0 bases, leaving 10 bases between the germline ends. Germline V gene lookup returns CDR1 SGHVS and CDR2 FNYEAQ. This CDR3 region has 16 residues. The DNA of the CDR3 is TGTGCCAGCAGCTTAGTCCCAGGGGTCTCTGGAAACACCATATATTTT. Residues: CASSLVPGVSGNTIYF.

This clonotype was observed at least ten times. The chain uses TRBV6-2 or TRBV6-3 and TRBJ2-3, with 8 bases identical to TRBD2. Germline V lookup: CDR1 MNHEY, CDR2 SVGEGT. Germline trimming cut 6 bases from V and 3 bases from J; bases unmatched to any gene: 20. This CDR3 is built from 19 residues. CDR3 amino acids: CASRTAFMGRGVRTDTQYF. CDR3 sequence (DNA): TGTGCCAGCAGAACCGCTTTTATGGGGCGGGGGGTGCGTACAGATACGCAGTATTTT.

This rearrangement joins TRBV4-2 to TRBJ2-5, with TRBD1 matching 7 bases. V dropped 0 bases and J dropped 5; count of bases not matched to a gene: 6. The CDR3 runs to 15 residues. Germline V gene lookup returns CDR1 LGHNA and CDR2 YNFKEQ. CDR3 nucleotide sequence: TGTGCCAGCAGCCAAGATCTGGGACAGATGGAGACCCAGTACTTC. It translates to CASSQDLGQMETQYF.

There are a few counts of this clonotype. The rearrangement links TRBV6-2 or TRBV6-3 to TRBJ1-1, with 10 nucleotides matching TRBD1. The ends lost 6 bases at V and 0 bases at J; junction bases unmatched: 4. CDR3 length: 15 residues. From germline, CDR1 is MNHEY and CDR2 SVGEGT. CDR3 nucleotide sequence: TGTGCCAGCAGAAAGGGACAGGGGATGAACACTGAAGCTTTCTTT. The encoded protein is CASRKGQGMNTEAFF.